The 32 T cell receptor beta chains reported below all come from one sample, sequenced in a study of T cell responses to AZD1222 COVID-19 vaccine. Sequenced by immunoSEQ multiplex PCR; TCRdb stores in-frame clones only, minus some. This table holds 80,000 or so clones, around 80% found once. Source: peripheral blood, taken 28 days after the second dose of the MenACWY control vaccine. These receptors were obtained from an adult who received the MenACWY meningococcal vaccine as a control.

The chain carries TRBV7-2 and TRBJ1-6, with D possibly matching TRBD1 (5 bases). Per germline, CDR1 SGHTA and CDR2 FQGNSA. The germline V and J ends were trimmed by 3 bases and 7 bases, with 13 bases remaining between them. CDR3 length: 15 amino acids. The chain's CDR3 is CASSLEGRANSPLHF. The CDR3 DNA is TGTGCCAGCAGCTTGGAAGGCAGGGCGAATTCACCCCTCCACTTT.

The chain couples TRBV6-1 to TRBJ1-3; D is unclear. Trimming left V 4 bases short and J 1 base short, with 14 bases between. The germline gives CDR1 MNHNS, CDR2 SASEGT. The CDR3 runs 16 residues. The CDR3 region is CASSGATTGSGNTIYF. The CDR3 nucleotides read TGTGCCAGCAGTGGAGCCACGACCGGTTCTGGAAACACCATATATTTT.

The chain combines TRBV2 with TRBJ2-7; D possibly uses TRBD1 or TRBD2 (5 bases each). V lost 8 bases and J 2 bases, leaving 16 bases between the germline ends. Per germline, CDR1 SNHLY and CDR2 FYNNEI. There are 14 residues in the CDR3. In DNA form, the CDR3 reads TGTGCCAGCTCGTTCGGTGTGGGACCCTACGAGCAGTACTTC. This encodes CASSFGVGPYEQYF.

This chain joins TRBV5-1 and TRBJ2-1, with 8 positions matching TRBD2. The J segment lost 9 bases and the V segment lost 4 bases, leaving 15 bases of the junction unmatched. Germline V lookup: CDR1 SGHRS, CDR2 YFSETQ. This CDR3 spans 16 amino acids. CDR3 in amino acids: CASSPKVSGGASEQFF. DNA of the CDR3: TGCGCCAGCAGCCCCAAAGTTTCCGGGGGGGCCAGTGAGCAGTTCTTC.

For the CDR3, the DNA is TGTGCCAGCACCCCTAGCGGAGTCTCCTACAATGAGCAGTTCTTC. Amino acid sequence: CASTPSGVSYNEQFF. The V gene is TRBV11-2, the J gene TRBJ2-1, with TRBD2 matching 7 bases. CDR3 length: 15 amino acids. The J segment lost 0 bases and the V segment lost 7 bases, leaving 6 bases of the junction unmatched. Germline V gene data show CDR1 as SGHAT and CDR2 as FQNNGV.

The V and J genes are TRBV2 and TRBJ2-2; 8 nucleotides line up with TRBD1. There are 15 residues in the CDR3. Germline CDR1 is SNHLY and CDR2 is FYNNEI. After removal of 6 bases from V and 0 bases from J, the junction contained 3 bases not matched to a gene. The CDR3 DNA sequence: TGTGCCAGCAGCGAGACAGGGGCGAACACCGGGGAGCTGTTTTTT. Its translation is CASSETGANTGELFF.

This clone was recorded only once. The gene calls are TRBV3-1 (or the pseudogene TRBV3-2) and TRBJ2-6, with unresolved D. CDR3 length: 19 amino acids. Germline CDR1 reads LGHDT; CDR2 reads YNNKEL (reference sequence). Between the trimmed V and J ends, which lost 1 base and 2 bases, there was a span of 18 bases. Written as DNA, the CDR3 is TGTGCCAGCAGCCAAGTTAAGTCATTCCGTCCTCCTGGGGCCAACGTCCTGACTTTC. Translation: CASSQVKSFRPPGANVLTF.

This clone was seen only a few times. The chain combines TRBV7-9 with TRBJ1-6, with unresolved D. CDR1 SEHNR and CDR2 FQNEAQ come from the germline V gene (reference sequence). There are 14 residues in the CDR3. V lost 1 base and J lost 5, with 6 bases in between. This chain's CDR3 is CASSLEGNNSPLHF. CDR3 bases: TGTGCCAGCAGCTTAGAGGGTAATAATTCACCCCTCCACTTT.

The rearrangement uses TRBV5-1 and TRBJ2-1, with 9 bases aligning to TRBD1. V was pared by 2 bases and J by 5 bases, with 5 bases of the junction left unmatched. This CDR3 region has 15 residues. Germline CDR1 reads SGHRS; CDR2 reads YFSETQ. CDR3 nucleotide sequence: TGCGCCAGCAGCTTTCTACAGGGGGCTAACAATGAGCAGTTCTTC. Its translation: CASSFLQGANNEQFF.

The rearrangement links TRBV20-1 to TRBJ1-1; weak D call: TRBD1 (5 bases). Trimming pared 4 bases from V and 9 bases from J, leaving 21 bases between. This CDR3 spans 14 amino acids. Germline-derived CDR1 and CDR2 are DFQATT and SNEGSKA (reference sequence). The CDR3 reads CSAIEGRVGLKAFF. Written as DNA, the CDR3 is TGCAGTGCTATTGAGGGCAGGGTGGGGCTCAAAGCTTTCTTT.

There are a few counts of this clone. The chain combines TRBV7-9 with TRBJ1-1; unclear D gene. There are 12 residues in the CDR3. Germline V gene sequence: CDR1 SEHNR, CDR2 FQNEAQ (reference sequence). V lost 4 bases and J 10 bases, leaving 13 bases between the germline ends. As DNA, the CDR3 is TGTGCCAGCAGCTCTTCGGGTTGGAGAGCTTTCTTT. It encodes CASSSSGWRAFF.

This clone was seen only once. This chain links TRBV6-1 with TRBJ2-7; D is perhaps TRBD2 (6 bases). The V gene lost 0 bases and the J gene lost 3 bases, with 12 bases spanning the gap. The germline gives CDR1 MNHNS, CDR2 SASEGT. This CDR3 spans 15 amino acids. The CDR3 spells CASSEAVGGIYEQYF. CDR3 bases: TGTGCCAGCAGTGAAGCGGTTGGGGGGATCTACGAGCAGTACTTC.

This clone was observed once. The chain recombines TRBV3-1 (or the pseudogene TRBV3-2) with TRBJ1-2; D ambiguous. Germline V gene lookup returns CDR1 LGHDT and CDR2 YNNKEL (reference sequence). This CDR3 is built from 15 residues. Trimming cost V 1 base and J 0 bases, with 9 bases left between them. CDR3 nucleotide sequence: TGTGCCAGCAGCCAAGGCATCCAGGCTAACTATGGCTACACCTTC. Protein product: CASSQGIQANYGYTF.

The chain links TRBV5-8 to TRBJ2-3; unclear D gene. CDR3 length: 12 residues. Looked up from germline, CDR1 is SGHTS and CDR2 is YDEGEE. Deletions cut 0 bases from V and 9 bases from J, with 8 bases between. This CDR3 reads CASSLAPRTQYF. The CDR3 DNA is TGTGCCAGCAGCTTGGCCCCAAGGACGCAGTATTTT.

This clone was seen ten or more times. Written as DNA, the CDR3 is TGTGCCAGCAGCTCCCTCTCAGACAGCAAAGACTACGAGCAGTACTTC. Protein sequence: CASSSLSDSKDYEQYF. V gene TRBV12-1 combines with J gene TRBJ2-7; the table assigns TRBD1, which was not confirmed against the DNA. TRBV12-1 is given as a pseudogene. The CDR3 has 16 residues.

The chain uses TRBV14 and TRBJ1-1, with D hard to call. V was cut by 4 bases and J by 3 bases, with 9 bases left in between. CDR1 and CDR2 (germline): SGHDN, FVKESK. This CDR3 has 13 residues. CDR3 protein: CASSPFPHTEAFF. The DNA for the CDR3 is TGTGCCAGCAGCCCTTTCCCTCACACTGAAGCTTTCTTT.

This clone was seen more than once but under ten times. The J gene is TRBJ1-2, the V gene TRBV28, with a weak D call TRBD1 (5 bases). Trimming removed 5 bases from V and 0 bases from J, with 13 bases in between. The length of the CDR3 is 15 residues. From germline, CDR1 is MDHEN and CDR2 SYDVKM. As DNA, the CDR3 is TGTGCCAGCAGTACCCCGGGACGGACTAACTATGGCTACACCTTC. Translated: CASSTPGRTNYGYTF.

The chain employs TRBV12-3 or TRBV12-4 and TRBJ2-3, with 8 bases matching TRBD1. CDR3 length: 13 residues. V lost 6 bases and J lost 5; bases outside the gene matches: 4. For the CDR3, the DNA is TGTGCCAGCAGCAGGGGGCGCGGAGATACGCAGTATTTT. Its translation is CASSRGRGDTQYF.

This chain connects TRBV5-1 to TRBJ2-7, with D uncertain. CDR3 size: 14 residues. Germline CDR1 SGHRS, CDR2 YFSETQ. The V and J ends lost 0 bases and 0 bases respectively, with 7 bases between them. CDR3: CASSLDGSSYEQYF. The CDR3 DNA reads as TGCGCCAGCAGCTTGGACGGAAGCTCCTACGAGCAGTACTTC.

The rearrangement links TRBV28 to TRBJ2-7, with 7 bases matching TRBD1. CDR3 length: 14 residues. J lost 2 bases, V lost 4 bases, and 5 bases had no gene match. Germline CDR1 is MDHEN and CDR2 is SYDVKM. CDR3 protein: CASSSGTVPYEQYF. CDR3 in DNA: TGTGCCAGCAGTTCTGGGACAGTCCCCTACGAGCAGTACTTC.

This clone was counted once. The chain combines TRBV3-1 (or the pseudogene TRBV3-2) with TRBJ1-2, with D perhaps TRBD1 (6 bases). Germline loops: CDR1 LGHDT, CDR2 YNNKEL (reference sequence). This CDR3 comprises 12 residues. Trimming pared 7 bases from V and 9 bases from J, leaving 15 bases between. This CDR3 reads CASTHDRLSYTF. As DNA, the CDR3 is TGTGCCAGCACGCACGACAGGCTTAGCTACACCTTC.

V gene TRBV4-2 combines with J gene TRBJ2-3; 7 nucleotides align to TRBD1. J gave up 5 bases and V 4 bases, and 6 bases lay outside the gene matches. Germline CDR1 reads LGHNA; CDR2 reads YNFKEQ. The CDR3 is 14 amino acids. The CDR3 DNA reads as TGTGCCAGCAGCCTTAGACAGGGACAAGATACGCAGTATTTT. Protein: CASSLRQGQDTQYF.

The chain employs TRBV2 and TRBJ2-1; TRBD2 agrees at 7 bases. V shed 4 bases and J 8 bases; nucleotides not matched to a gene: 8. Germline lookup yields CDR1 SNHLY and CDR2 FYNNEI. The CDR3 has 14 residues. The CDR3 coding sequence is TGTGCCAGCAGTGGGCTAGGGGCGGGGGATGAGCAGTTCTTC. Its protein product is CASSGLGAGDEQFF.

The V gene is TRBV5-1, the J gene TRBJ2-5; a weak D match, TRBD1 (6 bases). The V and J ends lost 4 bases and 1 base respectively, with 11 bases between them. CDR3 length: 14 residues. The germline CDR1 and CDR2 sequences are SGHRS and YFSETQ. CDR3 loop: CASSPGQTQETQYF. CDR3 bases: TGCGCCAGCAGCCCCGGACAGACCCAAGAGACCCAGTACTTC.

This clone was detected only a few times. The chain combines TRBV20-1 with TRBJ2-7; D may match TRBD1 or TRBD2 (6 bases each). V was clipped by 6 bases and J by 1 base, with 16 bases between them. Looked up from germline, CDR1 is DFQATT and CDR2 is SNEGSKA (reference sequence). This CDR3 comprises 14 residues. CDR3 sequence reads: CSASRRGQSYEQYF. The CDR3 DNA is TGCAGTGCCAGTCGTCGGGGGCAGTCCTACGAGCAGTACTTC.

The rearrangement joins TRBV7-3 to TRBJ2-3; 8 bases are a match to TRBD2. The length of the CDR3 is 17 residues. Per the germline V gene, CDR1 is SGHTA and CDR2 is FQGTGA. V was clipped by 0 bases and J by 2 bases; unmatched bases: 7. DNA of the CDR3: TGTGCCAGCAGCTTAACTGGCGGGGGGACAAACACAGATACGCAGTATTTT. This encodes CASSLTGGGTNTDTQYF.

This clone was counted between two and nine times. V gene TRBV7-9 combines with J gene TRBJ1-2; 9 nucleotides line up with TRBD1. Per germline, CDR1 SEHNR and CDR2 FQNEAQ (reference sequence). The CDR3 contains 14 residues. V lost 1 base, J lost 6 bases, and 3 bases stayed unmatched. DNA of the CDR3: TGTGCCAGCAGCTTAGACAGGGGGCCGGATGGCTACACCTTC. It yields the protein CASSLDRGPDGYTF.

V is TRBV5-4 and J is TRBJ2-7, with 7 bases fitting TRBD1. V lost 3 bases to trimming and J lost 4 bases; unmatched junction nucleotides: 7. Germline V lookup: CDR1 SGHNT, CDR2 YYREEE (reference sequence). The CDR3 is 14 amino acids. The CDR3 region is CASSYPGQTYEQYF. CDR3 sequence (DNA): TGTGCCAGCAGCTACCCGGGACAGACATACGAGCAGTACTTC. Filled out from reference TRBV5-4 and TRBJ2-7, the complete variable domain reads ETGVTQSPTHLIKTRGQQVTLRCSSQSGHNTVSWYQQALGQGPQFIFQYYREEENGRGNFPPRFSGLQFPNYSSELNVNALELDDSALYLCASSYPGQTYEQYFGPGTRLTVT.

The rearrangement links TRBV6-2 or TRBV6-3 to TRBJ2-3; D is perhaps TRBD2 (5 bases). The CDR3 is made up of 14 amino acids. Germline lookup yields CDR1 MNHEY and CDR2 SVGEGT. V shed 6 bases and J shed 4 bases, with 14 bases lying between them. The CDR3: CASSDPGSADTQYF. CDR3 DNA sequence: TGTGCCAGCAGCGACCCTGGGAGTGCAGATACGCAGTATTTT.

The rearrangement uses TRBV19 and TRBJ1-5, with D perhaps matching TRBD1 (6 bases). The CDR3 is 14 residues long. Germline V lookup: CDR1 LNHDA, CDR2 SQIVND (reference sequence). V gave up 6 bases and J gave up 5 bases, with 14 bases separating them. This chain's CDR3 is CASSSRDTYQPQHF. The CDR3 DNA sequence: TGTGCCAGTAGCTCCCGGGACACATATCAGCCCCAGCATTTT.

The chain uses TRBV18 and TRBJ1-2, with 8 positions matching TRBD1. CDR1 and CDR2 (germline): KGHSH, LQKENI. Germline trimming cut 1 base from V and 5 bases from J; bases unmatched to any gene: 3. The CDR3 runs 14 residues. CDR3 sequence (DNA): TGTGCCAGCTCACCACAGGGACAGGCTTATGGCTACACCTTC. This gives the protein CASSPQGQAYGYTF.

This chain joins TRBV12-3 or TRBV12-4 and TRBJ1-5, with D uncertain. The length of the CDR3 is 12 residues. V was clipped by 7 bases and J by 5 bases, with 9 bases between them. The CDR3 spells CASTFGDQPQHF. The CDR3, as DNA: TGTGCCAGCACCTTCGGGGATCAGCCCCAGCATTTT.